This T cell receptor (beta chain) is drawn from a study of blood T cells in healthy people across ages. The authors ran a second PCR of roughly 6 to 11 cycles using a sample-barcoded 5' primer and a J-beta primer mix. TCRdb processed the 5' RACE reads anew with MiXCR; each CDR3 protein has one entry. The sample contains about 1.8 million distinct CDR3 sequences, roughly 49% of which appear only once. Findings and limits, study-wide: Diversity estimates drawn from one million T cells were deemed underestimates. Observed TCR beta diversity per million T cells went down as age went up. This fall followed a roughly linear course with age.

About this clonotype: As yet, its antigen is unknown.

Germline lookup yields CDR1 ENHRY and CDR2 SYGVKD. Losses at the gene ends were 11 bases for V and 8 bases for J; bases not matched to a gene: 8. The CDR3 has 12 residues. Healthy Caucasians from Russia aged about 6 to 90 served as donors. Each donor's blood draw was ten milliliters of peripheral blood. The sequenced material came from blood. The receptor comes from a woman aged 40 to 50 in good health. The rearrangement joins TRBV10-3 to TRBJ1-4, with TRBD1 matching 7 bases. DNA for the CDR3: TGTGCCTCTCAGGGGGTTGCGGAAAAACTGTTTTTT. This encodes CASQGVAEKLFF.